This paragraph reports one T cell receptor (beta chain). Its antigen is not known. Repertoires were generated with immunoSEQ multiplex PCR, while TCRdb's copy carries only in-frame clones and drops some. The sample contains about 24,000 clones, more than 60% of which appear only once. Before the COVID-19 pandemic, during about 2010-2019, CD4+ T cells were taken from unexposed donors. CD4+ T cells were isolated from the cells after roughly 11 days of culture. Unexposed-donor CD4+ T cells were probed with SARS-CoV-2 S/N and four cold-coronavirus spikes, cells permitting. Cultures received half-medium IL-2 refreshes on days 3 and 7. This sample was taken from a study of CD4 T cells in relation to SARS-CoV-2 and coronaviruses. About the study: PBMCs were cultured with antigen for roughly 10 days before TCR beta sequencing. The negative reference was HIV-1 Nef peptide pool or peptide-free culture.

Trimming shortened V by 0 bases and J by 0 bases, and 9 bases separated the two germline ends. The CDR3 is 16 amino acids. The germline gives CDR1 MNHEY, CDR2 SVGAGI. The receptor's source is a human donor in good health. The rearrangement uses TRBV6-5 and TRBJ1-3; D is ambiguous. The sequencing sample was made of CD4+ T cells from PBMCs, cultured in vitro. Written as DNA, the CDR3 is TGTGCCAGCAGTTACTCTCGCCCGAGCTCTGGAAACACCATATATTTT. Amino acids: CASSYSRPSSGNTIYF.